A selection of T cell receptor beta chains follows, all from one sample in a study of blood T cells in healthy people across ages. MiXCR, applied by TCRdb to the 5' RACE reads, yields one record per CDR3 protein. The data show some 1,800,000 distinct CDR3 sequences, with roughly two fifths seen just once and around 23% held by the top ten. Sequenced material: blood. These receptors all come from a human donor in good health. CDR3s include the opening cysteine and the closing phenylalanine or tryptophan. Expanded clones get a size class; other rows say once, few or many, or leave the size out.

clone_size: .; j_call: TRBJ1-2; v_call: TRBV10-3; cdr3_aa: CAIVREHSGYGYTF
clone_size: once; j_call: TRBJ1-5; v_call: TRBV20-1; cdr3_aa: CSARVNPNQPQHF
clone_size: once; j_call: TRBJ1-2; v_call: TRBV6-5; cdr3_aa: CASNCRTGPLGDGYTF
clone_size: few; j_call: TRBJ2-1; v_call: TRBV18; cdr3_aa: CASSPQRSDNEQFF
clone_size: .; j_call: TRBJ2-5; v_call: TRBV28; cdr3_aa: CASSWGQTHQETQYF
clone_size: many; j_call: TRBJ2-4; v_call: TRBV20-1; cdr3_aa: CSVVDSRGAKNIQYF
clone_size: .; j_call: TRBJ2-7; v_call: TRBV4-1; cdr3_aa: CASSQGYRVEYEQYF
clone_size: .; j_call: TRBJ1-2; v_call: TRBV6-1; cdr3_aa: CALRAEVYGYTF
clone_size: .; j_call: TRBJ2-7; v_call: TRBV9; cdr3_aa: CAPRGGGLEQYF
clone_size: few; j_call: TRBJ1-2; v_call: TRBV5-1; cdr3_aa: CASKTGETYGYTF
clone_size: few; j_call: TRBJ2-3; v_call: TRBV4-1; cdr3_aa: CASSQVARDTQYF
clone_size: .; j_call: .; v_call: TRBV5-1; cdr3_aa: CASLSIPGDYEQYF
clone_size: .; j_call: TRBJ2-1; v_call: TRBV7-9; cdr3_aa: CASSLGSRGGYNEQFF
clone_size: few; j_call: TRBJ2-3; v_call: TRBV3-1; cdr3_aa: CASSQEIPGLPTITDTQYF
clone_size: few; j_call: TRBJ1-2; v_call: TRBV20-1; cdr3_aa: CSPLGSSGQETYGYTF
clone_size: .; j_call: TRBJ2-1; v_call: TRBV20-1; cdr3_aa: CSAKSGAGINEQFF
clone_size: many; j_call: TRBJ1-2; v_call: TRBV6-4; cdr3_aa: CASSARDRGGGYTF
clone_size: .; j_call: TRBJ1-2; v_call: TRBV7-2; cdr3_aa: CASSLWGLHYGYTF
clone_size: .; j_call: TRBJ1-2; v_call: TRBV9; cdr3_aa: CASSVVGGWGEGASYGYTF
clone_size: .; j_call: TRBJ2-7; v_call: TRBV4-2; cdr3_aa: CTSSQEGGLTYEQYF
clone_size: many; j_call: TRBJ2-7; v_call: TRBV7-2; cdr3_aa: CASSLVSGGTSYEQYF
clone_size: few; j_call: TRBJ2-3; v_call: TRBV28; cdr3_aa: CASSPNPGLAGPTDTQYF
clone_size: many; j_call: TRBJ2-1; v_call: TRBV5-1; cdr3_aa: CASSLDRAGGEQFF
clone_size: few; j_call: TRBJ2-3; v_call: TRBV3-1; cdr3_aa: CASSQDQRSTDTQYF
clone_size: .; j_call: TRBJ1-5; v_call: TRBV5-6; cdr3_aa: CASSLGASSNQPQHF
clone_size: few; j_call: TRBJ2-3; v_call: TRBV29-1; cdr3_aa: CSVAGTTFSTDTQYF
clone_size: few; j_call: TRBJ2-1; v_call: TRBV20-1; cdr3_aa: CSVRGLAGVGNEQFF
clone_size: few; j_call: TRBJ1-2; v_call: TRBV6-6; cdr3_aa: CASSYQTDIYGYTF
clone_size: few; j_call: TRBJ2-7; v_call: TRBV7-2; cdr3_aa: CASSLSYRDGPGEQYF
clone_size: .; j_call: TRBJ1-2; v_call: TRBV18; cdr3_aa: CASSPVQGEGYTF
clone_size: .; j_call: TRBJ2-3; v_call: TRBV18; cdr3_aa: CASLASESDTQYF
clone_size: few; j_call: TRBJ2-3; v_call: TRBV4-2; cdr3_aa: CASSQSAGQPTDTQYF
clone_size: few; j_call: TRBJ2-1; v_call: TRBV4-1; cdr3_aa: CASSQEWRGGANNEQFF
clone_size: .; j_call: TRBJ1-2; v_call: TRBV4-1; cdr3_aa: CASSQISTQGARGYTF
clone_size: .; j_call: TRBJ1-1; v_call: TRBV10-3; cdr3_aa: CATSGQRLEAFF
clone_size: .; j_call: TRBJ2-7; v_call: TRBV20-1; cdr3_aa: CSASQNSLSYEQYF
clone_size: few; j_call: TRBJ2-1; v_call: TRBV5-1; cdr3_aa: CASNLAGVMYNEQFF
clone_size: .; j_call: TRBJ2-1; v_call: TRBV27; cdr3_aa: CASSFGIDYNEQFF
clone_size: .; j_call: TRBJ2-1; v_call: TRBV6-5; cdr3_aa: CASSYEWASGDSYNEQFF
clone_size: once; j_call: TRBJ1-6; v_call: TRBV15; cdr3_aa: CATSRRDESPLHF
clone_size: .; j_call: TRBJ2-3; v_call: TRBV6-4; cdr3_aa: CASGQQGADTQYF
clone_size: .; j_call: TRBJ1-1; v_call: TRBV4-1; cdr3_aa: CASSQDDSWGLDTEAFF
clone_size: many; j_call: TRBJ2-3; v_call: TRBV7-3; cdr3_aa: CASSLTPSTDTQYF
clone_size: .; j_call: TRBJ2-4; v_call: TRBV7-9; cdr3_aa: CASSSLSRGNIQYF
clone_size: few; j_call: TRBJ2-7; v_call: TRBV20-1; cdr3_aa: CSARGTGTSYEQYF
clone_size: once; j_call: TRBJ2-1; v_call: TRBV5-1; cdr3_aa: CASKVGTVSYNEQFF
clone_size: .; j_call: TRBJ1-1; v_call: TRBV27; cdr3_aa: CASGDRGNTEAFF
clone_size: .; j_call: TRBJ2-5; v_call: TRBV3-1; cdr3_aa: CASSQRGGYVETQYF
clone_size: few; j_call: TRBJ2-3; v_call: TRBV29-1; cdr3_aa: CSVERRQGPTDTQYF
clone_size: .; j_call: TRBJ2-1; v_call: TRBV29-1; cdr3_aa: CSVTAGGGHNEQFF
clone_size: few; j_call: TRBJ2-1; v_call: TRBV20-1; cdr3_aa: CSARGLTSGHNEQFF
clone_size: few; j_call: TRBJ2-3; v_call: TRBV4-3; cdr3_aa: CASSPSHGDTQYF
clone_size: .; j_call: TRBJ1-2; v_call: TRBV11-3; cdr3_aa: CASSNRYYGYTF
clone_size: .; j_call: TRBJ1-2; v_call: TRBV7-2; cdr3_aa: CASSLVINYGYTF
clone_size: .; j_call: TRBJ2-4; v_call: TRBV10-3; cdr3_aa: CAISESGMRGGLHERYF
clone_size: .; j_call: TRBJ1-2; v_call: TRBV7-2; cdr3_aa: CASSILTGGNGYTF
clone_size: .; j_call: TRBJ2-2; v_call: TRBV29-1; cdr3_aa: CSVESGFGTGELFF
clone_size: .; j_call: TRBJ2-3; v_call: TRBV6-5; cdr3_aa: CASSYSLGTGHTDTQYF